This T cell receptor (beta chain) was retrieved from a study of CD8+ T cells in alopecia areata. A word on this clone: Its matching antigen is unknown.

cDNA reverse transcribed from extracted RNA served as the sequencing template. Libraries were prepared by immunoSEQ multiplex PCR; TCRdb keeps only in-frame clonotypes and omits some of them. The sample includes roughly 140,000 clones, about 47% seen only once; the top ten take over 0.75%. Germline loops: CDR1 SQVTM, CDR2 ANQGSEA. The CDR3 contains 17 residues. The trim removed 4 bases at V and 3 bases at J, leaving 9 bases unmatched. Study-wide results and caveats: Normal scalp showed lower clonality than lesional scalp, especially alopecia totalis/universalis. Besides other cells, scalp samples also yield sequences of resident alphabeta T cells from normal skin.

The chain carries TRBV29-1 and TRBJ2-1, with 13 bases lining up with TRBD2. Material: CD4+ T cells sorted from blood, obtained at week 0. This TCR was recovered from a human donor with alopecia areata. In DNA form, the CDR3 reads TGCAGCGTTGTTCCCACTAGCGGGAGGGCCTACTACAATGAGCAGTTCTTC. It specifies CSVVPTSGRAYYNEQFF.